The present TCR beta chain was sequenced within a study of human versus mouse CDR3 diversity and MHC coevolution (dated by TCRdb to about 2017). About the investigation overall: The immunoSEQ assay was reported to detect one in 200,000 T cells and to minimize multiplex PCR amplification bias. The human cohort was made up of three healthy volunteer blood donors, who at collection were aged 30 to 39, 40 to 49 and 60 to 70, one donor in each range. Across the mouse and human samples, each sample yielded between about 0.6 x 10^7 and 1.7 x 10^7 valid reads. Repertoires of human naive CD4 T cells were used as a reference for TCR selection on multiple MHC II alleles and were compared against human-TCR-locus transgenic mice carrying single MHC II. On the study overall, not on this receptor specifically: On average, humans had more CDR3 deletions and insertions than mice, indicating greater exonuclease and TdT activity. The lowest clonal inequality scores among all compared groups were observed in most of the three human donors. The largest TCR beta repertoire, 1.5 million to 2 million clonotypes, was estimated by iCHAO1 for humans, a finding likely attributable to selection by multiple MHC II molecules. Because human T cells were selected on six or seven MHC II alleles, repertoire diversity was not considered directly comparable between humans and mice.

The QIAGEN blood and tissue kit was used to extract genomic DNA from the sorted cells, and that DNA was then quantified on a NanoDrop 1000. Using multiplex PCR of genomic DNA, the immunoSEQ platform deep sequenced and quantified the TCR alpha and beta chains. Processing in the source paper ran as follows. Annotation of the TCR sequences relied on IMGT gene and region definitions. Out-of-frame rearrangements served as a stand-in for the preselection repertoire and were compared with in-frame clonotypes. The iCHAO1 estimator supplied with the immunoSEQ platform was used to estimate repertoire size. Clonal inequality was measured with a Gini index on in-frame amino acid clonotypes, based on the Lorenz curve. Shared clonotypes were counted with the intersect function of the R package tcR, and similarity was scored with the Jaccard index. Frequencies of V, J and V-J usage were subjected to principal component analysis with the R prcomp function, without normalization. In its TCRdb copy, this immuneACCESS table keeps in-frame sequences only and misses some clones. Where compared with another copy, unresolved V genes explain less than half of these, and the others have no known cause. The V and J calls and clone size come from that table; D and trimming were worked out from the DNA. The sample data list tens of thousands of clones, and approximately 92% of these were observed just once. 1.3% of the sample belongs to the ten largest clones.

The cysteine opens and the phenylalanine closes a CDR3 of 14 amino acids. Only CDR3 DNA remains: 42 bases, in frame from the first base. The germline V and J ends show losses of 4 bases and 11 bases respectively, and no gene match explains 13 bases of the junction. From a lookup of the germline V gene, CDR1 and CDR2 are LGHNA and YSLEER. With regard to this clone: Its antigen remains undetermined. Nothing much larger sits one base from this clone, and base qualities are not available.

Naive CD4 T cells, defined as CD45RO-negative and CD62L-positive, were isolated from PBMCs by fluorescence-activated cell sorting. From each donor, 45 to 55 ml of fresh peripheral blood was taken, and Ficoll density centrifugation was then used to isolate PBMCs. All samples were sorted on a FACSAria III instrument and reached purity above 85%. The rearrangement combines TRBV4-3 with TRBJ1-1; 7 central nucleotides agree with TRBD1. The receptor's source is a person aged 30 to 70 in good health. Specimen: naive CD4+ T cells from blood. Taken with the paper, the label for cell subset or site translates to: CD45RO-negative CD62L-positive naive CD4 T cells. The nucleotide sequence reads TGCGCCAGCAGCCGTTCGTCAGGGGGATTTGTGGCTTTCTTT. Translation gives CASSRSSGGFVAFF.